These 16 T cell receptor beta chains were all obtained from the same sample, sequenced in a study of cytomegalovirus exposure and HLA in healthy donors. Researchers ran the PCR with 60 Vbeta and 13 Jbeta primers. Measured with immunoSEQ multiplex PCR; TCRdb has only the in-frame clones, and not every one. The table has 150,000 to 170,000 clones, 65% to 75% seen once. The sequenced material came from PBMCs. These receptors all stem from a man younger than 35 in good health and CMV-seronegative.

This clone was detected only a few times. CDR3 nucleotide sequence: TGTGCCAGCAGTGGACAGGGGGCGCCGGTTACCCTCCACTTT. Protein: CASSGQGAPVTLHF. The J gene is TRBJ1-6, the V gene TRBV6-5, with 11 bases lining up with TRBD1. The germline CDR1 and CDR2 sequences are MNHEY and SVGAGI. The V segment lost 5 bases and the J segment 14 bases; nucleotides outside the gene matches: 8. The CDR3 extends over 14 amino acids.

There are a few counts of this clone. The chain has TRBV4-1 and TRBJ1-2, with D unclear. The V gene lost 4 bases and the J gene lost 6 bases, with 15 bases spanning the gap. Germline CDR1 and CDR2: MGHRA and YSYEKL. CDR3 length: 14 amino acids. The CDR3 is CASSPQRGVHGYTF. CDR3 in DNA: TGCGCCAGCAGCCCCCAGCGGGGAGTTCATGGCTACACCTTC.

This chain links TRBV10-2 with TRBJ1-6; 8 positions match TRBD1. Germline V gene lookup returns CDR1 WSHSY and CDR2 SAAADI. The CDR3 extends over 16 amino acids. The junction had 10 bases not matched to a gene; V was cut back by 4 bases and J by 8 bases. DNA of the CDR3: TGCGCCAGCAGTGGATCCGCAGGGGGCTTCCATTCACCCCTCCACTTT. It translates to CASSGSAGGFHSPLHF.

The chain has TRBV19 and TRBJ2-7, with 10 bases fitting TRBD1. V lost 5 bases to trimming and J lost 6 bases; unmatched junction nucleotides: 10. Germline V gene lookup returns CDR1 LNHDA and CDR2 SQIVND (reference sequence). There are 15 residues in the CDR3. The CDR3 here is CASSGWTGGATEQYF. In DNA form, the CDR3 reads TGTGCCAGTAGTGGATGGACAGGGGGGGCGACCGAGCAGTACTTC.

The CDR3 DNA follows: TGTGCCAGCAGCTTACAATTTTCCAGGGCTGGAAACACCATATATTTT. Encoded protein: CASSLQFSRAGNTIYF. The rearrangement links TRBV11-2 to TRBJ1-3; perhaps TRBD1 as D (5 bases). The CDR3 consists of 16 residues. V was clipped by 2 bases and J by 2 bases, with 13 bases between them. The germline V gene encodes CDR1 SGHAT and CDR2 FQNNGV.

The chain couples TRBV7-2 to TRBJ2-3; D unresolved. This CDR3 is built from 15 residues. Trimming cost V 1 base and J 2 bases, with 10 bases left between them. Germline-derived CDR1 and CDR2 are SGHTA and FQGNSA. The CDR3 protein is CASSLVAANTDTQYF. CDR3 nucleotide sequence: TGTGCCAGCAGCTTAGTCGCGGCCAACACAGATACGCAGTATTTT.

V gene TRBV4-1 combines with J gene TRBJ1-2; possibly TRBD1 for D (6 bases). Germline V gene lookup returns CDR1 MGHRA and CDR2 YSYEKL. CDR3 size: 14 residues. V gave up 1 base and J gave up 7 bases, with 13 bases separating them. CDR3: CASSQVQGGSGYTF. The CDR3 DNA is TGCGCCAGCAGCCAAGTACAGGGAGGGAGTGGCTACACCTTC.

This chain connects TRBV10-1 to TRBJ2-2; D possibly corresponds to TRBD1 (6 bases). CDR1 is WNHNN and CDR2 is SYGVQD in the germline V gene (reference sequence). The CDR3 contains 14 residues. Trimming cost V 7 bases and J 4 bases, with 13 bases left between them. The CDR3 protein is CASTQGSGTGELFF. CDR3 DNA sequence: TGCGCCAGCACCCAGGGGAGTGGCACCGGGGAGCTGTTTTTT.

The rearrangement uses TRBV10-3 and TRBJ1-2, with 7 bases fitting TRBD1. The CDR3 has 15 residues. Looked up from germline, CDR1 is ENHRY and CDR2 is SYGVKD. V was pared by 4 bases and J by 5 bases, with 10 bases of the junction left unmatched. The CDR3 DNA follows: TGTGCCATCAGTGGAGTTACAGGGGCCTCGTATGGCTACACCTTC. Its translation: CAISGVTGASYGYTF.

The genes are TRBV19 and TRBJ2-4, with D possibly TRBD1 on 6 matching bases. Germline values: CDR1 LNHDA, CDR2 SQIVND (reference sequence). The CDR3 totals 16 residues. Deletions cut 3 bases from V and 0 bases from J, with 12 bases between. The CDR3 protein is CASSISRTVAKNIQYF. The DNA for the CDR3 is TGTGCCAGTAGTATCTCCCGGACAGTAGCCAAAAACATTCAGTACTTC.

The chain carries TRBV10-3 and TRBJ1-1; maybe TRBD1 (5 bases). The CDR3 consists of 13 residues. Germline V gene lookup returns CDR1 ENHRY and CDR2 SYGVKD. The V gene lost 6 bases and the J gene lost 4 bases, with 12 bases spanning the gap. Here the CDR3 DNA reads TGTGCCATCAGGGGGGGTGTTTTCACTGAAGCTTTCTTT. Protein product: CAIRGGVFTEAFF.

This rearrangement joins TRBV15 to TRBJ1-3; maybe TRBD1 (5 bases). Trimming removed 11 bases at V and 8 bases at J, with 7 bases between. CDR1 is LNHNV, CDR2 YYDKDF, per germline (reference sequence). The CDR3 is made up of 9 amino acids. The CDR3: CALGDTIYF. For the CDR3, the DNA is TGTGCCCTAGGGGACACCATATATTTT.

V usage is TRBV5-3 and J usage is TRBJ2-1; 10 bases map to TRBD1. TRBV5-3 is an open reading frame, and its role is uncertain. This CDR3 is 14 amino acids long. After removal of 10 bases from V and 8 bases from J, the junction contained 12 bases not matched to a gene. The CDR3 DNA sequence: TGTGCCGGATCGACAGGGGGCCGTTTGGATGAGCAGTTCTTC. It yields the protein CAGSTGGRLDEQFF.

The V gene is TRBV5-6, the J gene TRBJ1-6, with D maybe TRBD1 (6 bases). CDR3 length: 13 amino acids. Germline V gives CDR1 SGHDT, CDR2 YYEEEE. Trimming took 0 bases from V and 10 from J, leaving 8 bases between them. In DNA form, the CDR3 reads TGTGCCAGCAGCTTGGAACAGGGATCACCCCTCCACTTT. Its protein product is CASSLEQGSPLHF.

The chain uses TRBV27 and TRBJ2-7; D is uncertain. CDR1 is MNHEY and CDR2 is SMNVEV in the germline V gene (reference sequence). CDR3 length: 13 amino acids. V was cut by 4 bases and J by 3 bases, with 10 bases left in between. The chain's CDR3 is CASSSSVFYEQYF. The CDR3 DNA reads as TGTGCCAGCAGTTCTTCAGTTTTCTACGAGCAGTACTTC.

This chain connects TRBV5-4 to TRBJ2-5; maybe TRBD2 (5 bases). V was cut by 2 bases and J by 5 bases, with 13 bases left in between. The CDR3 consists of 14 residues. Germline CDR1 SGHNT, CDR2 YYREEE (reference sequence). CDR3 nucleotides: TGTGCCAGCAGCTTAAAGGGTTGGGAGGAGACCCAGTACTTC. Protein product: CASSLKGWEETQYF.